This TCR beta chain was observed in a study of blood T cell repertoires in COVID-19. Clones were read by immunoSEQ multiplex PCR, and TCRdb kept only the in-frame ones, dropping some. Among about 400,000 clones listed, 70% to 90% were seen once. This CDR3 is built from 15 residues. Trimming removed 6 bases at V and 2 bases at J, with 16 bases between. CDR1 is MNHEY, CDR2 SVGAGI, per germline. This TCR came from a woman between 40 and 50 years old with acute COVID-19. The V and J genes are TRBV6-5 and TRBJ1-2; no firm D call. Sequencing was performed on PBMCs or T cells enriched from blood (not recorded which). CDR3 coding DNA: TGTGCCAGCAGACATCAAATCCCAGGAAACTATGGCTACACCTTC. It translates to CASRHQIPGNYGYTF.